A selection of T cell receptor beta chains follows, all from one sample in a study of tumor-infiltrating lymphocytes in primary liver carcinoma. One entry per CDR3 protein results from TCRdb running MiXCR on the multiplex PCR reads. The sample lists tens of thousands of distinct CDR3 sequences, approximately 70% occurring once. Input material: liver tumor tissue from sampling region 4. Every receptor here comes from a man in his forties with primary liver carcinoma and hepatitis B virus infection. Each CDR3 is given without its conserved first and last residue.

>TRBV13|TRBJ2-5
ASSLGRIQETQY
>TRBV29-1|TRBJ1-1
SVRRGIDNTEAF
>TRBV11-2|TRBJ1-3
ASGPSTGGNTIY
>TRBV11-1|TRBJ2-1
ASNFGPRRF
>TRBV6-1|TRBJ2-1
ASSEDRAGEQF
>TRBV10-3|TRBJ2-3
AISEQGGDAQY
>TRBV28|TRBJ2-1
ASVLNSYNEQF
>TRBV28|TRBJ2-6
ASSSSGTNVLT
>TRBV12-3/TRBV12-4|TRBJ1-4
ASSLALEEKLF
>TRBV29-1|TRBJ2-1
SIDQESDEQF
>TRBV6-1|TRBJ1-5
ASSDTGDVPQH
>TRBV4-1|TRBJ1-2
TSSQPTGAPYGYT
>TRBV10-3|TRBJ2-7
AISGVDRTPCEQY
>TRBV10-3|TRBJ1-2
AISGSAAGTNYGYT
>TRBV11-3|TRBJ2-2
ASSLGQVGAGELF